This TCR beta chain was captured in a study of cytomegalovirus exposure and HLA in healthy donors. General observations from the study: Equally common other TCR beta chains were less clonally expanded than HLA-associated ones, a later analysis found. According to the study, roughly 160 TCR beta chains were cytomegalovirus-associated.

This clone was counted between two and nine times. What it binds is unknown. Germline assignment: CDR1 ENHRY and CDR2 SYGVKD. The V and J ends lost 8 bases and 0 bases respectively, with 10 bases between them. The CDR3 runs to 13 residues. In the PCR, 60 Vbeta and 13 Jbeta primers were used. Profiled with immunoSEQ multiplex PCR; TCRdb holds only in-frame clones, not every one. The repertoire holds 150,000 to 200,000 clones, with 70% to 90% as singletons. This chain connects TRBV10-3 to TRBJ1-1; a weak D match, TRBD1 (5 bases). The receptor was derived from a woman aged 18-30 years in good health and CMV-seronegative. Sequencing input: PBMCs. The CDR3 nucleotides are TGTGCCATCCAGGACATCTTGAACACTGAAGCTTTCTTT. Amino acids: CAIQDILNTEAFF.